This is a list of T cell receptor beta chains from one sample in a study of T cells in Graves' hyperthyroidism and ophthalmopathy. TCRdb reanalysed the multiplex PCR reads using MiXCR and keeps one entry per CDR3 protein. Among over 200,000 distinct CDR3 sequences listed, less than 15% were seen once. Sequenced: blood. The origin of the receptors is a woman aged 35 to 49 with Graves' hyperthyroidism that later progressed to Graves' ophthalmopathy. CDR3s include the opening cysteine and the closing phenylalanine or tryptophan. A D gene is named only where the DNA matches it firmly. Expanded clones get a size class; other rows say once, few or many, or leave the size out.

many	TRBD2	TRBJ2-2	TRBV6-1	CASSYEGGVGTGELFF	TGTGCCAGCAGTTATGAGGGAGGGGTTGGGACCGGGGAGCTGTTTTTT
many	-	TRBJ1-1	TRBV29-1	CSVLGSARTEAFF	TGCAGCGTTTTGGGCAGTGCGCGCACTGAAGCTTTCTTT
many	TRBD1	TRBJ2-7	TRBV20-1	CSAPPFRDRVYEQYF	TGCAGTGCACCTCCATTCCGGGACAGAGTCTACGAGCAGTACTTC
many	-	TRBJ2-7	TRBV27	CASSLSGLSSEQYF	TGTGCCAGCAGTTTATCGGGGCTTTCGTCCGAGCAGTACTTC
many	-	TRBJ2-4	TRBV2	CASSPDTLINIQYF	TGTGCCAGCAGCCCGGACACTTTAATAAACATTCAGTACTTC
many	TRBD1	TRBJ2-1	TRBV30	CAWGGQRYNEQFF	TGTGCCTGGGGGGGACAGAGATACAATGAGCAGTTCTTC
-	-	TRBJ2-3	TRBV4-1	CASSQRGVTITDTQYF	TGCGCCAGCAGCCAGAGGGGAGTCACTATCACAGATACGCAGTATTTT
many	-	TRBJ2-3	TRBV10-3	CASRAADTQYF	TGTGCCTCGCGTGCGGCAGATACGCAGTATTTT
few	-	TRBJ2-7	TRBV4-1	CASSQDGKDPYEQYF	TGCGCCAGCAGCCAAGACGGTAAGGACCCTTACGAGCAGTACTTC
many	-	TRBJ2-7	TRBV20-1	CSGKTAYEQYF	TGCAGTGGCAAAACAGCCTACGAGCAGTACTTC
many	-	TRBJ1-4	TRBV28	CASSLRGFAEKLFF	TGTGCCAGCAGTCTCAGAGGGTTTGCGGAAAAACTGTTTTTT
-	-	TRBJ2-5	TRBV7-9	CASSLTTGYGETQYF	TGTGCCAGCAGCCTTACTACAGGGTATGGAGAGACCCAGTACTTC
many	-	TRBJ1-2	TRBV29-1	CSSRDRLNYGYTF	TGCAGCTCCCGAGACAGGCTGAACTATGGCTACACCTTC
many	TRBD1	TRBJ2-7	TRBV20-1	CSASQLTGSIYEQYF	TGCAGTGCTAGTCAACTGACAGGGTCGATCTACGAGCAGTACTTC
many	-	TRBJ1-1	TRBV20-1	CSARGREPQMNTEAFF	TGCAGTGCTAGGGGGAGGGAGCCGCAAATGAACACTGAAGCTTTCTTT
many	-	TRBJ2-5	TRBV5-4	CASRSTLGETQYF	TGTGCCAGCAGGTCGACACTGGGGGAGACCCAGTACTTC
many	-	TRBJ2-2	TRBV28	CASIAGTLAGELFF	TGTGCCAGCATCGCAGGGACCCTTGCAGGGGAGCTGTTTTTT
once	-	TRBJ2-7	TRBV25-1	CASRPSGTPVEGQYF	TGTGCCAGCAGACCCTCCGGGACTCCAGTTGAGGGGCAGTACTTC
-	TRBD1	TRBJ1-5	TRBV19	CASSAMTGGNQPQHF	TGTGCCAGTAGTGCGATGACAGGGGGCAATCAGCCCCAGCATTTT
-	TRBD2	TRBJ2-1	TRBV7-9	CASSSASGPYNEQFF	TGTGCCAGCAGCTCGGCTAGCGGGCCCTACAATGAGCAGTTCTTC
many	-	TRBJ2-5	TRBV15	CATSRDSGSFQETQYF	TGTGCCACCAGCAGAGATAGTGGGTCCTTTCAAGAGACCCAGTACTTC
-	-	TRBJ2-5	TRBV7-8	CASSLGTVDSETQYF	TGTGCCAGCAGCTTAGGGACAGTGGACTCGGAGACCCAGTACTTC
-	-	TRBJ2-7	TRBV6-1	CASTRLGGRNEQYF	TGTGCCAGTACACGACTGGGCGGTAGGAACGAGCAGTACTTC
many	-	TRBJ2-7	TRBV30	CAWSVSASLSYEQYF	TGTGCCTGGAGTGTAAGTGCTAGCCTGTCCTACGAGCAGTACTTC
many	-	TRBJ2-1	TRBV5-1	CASSPILGEINEQFF	TGCGCCAGCAGCCCAATATTGGGTGAGATCAATGAGCAGTTCTTC
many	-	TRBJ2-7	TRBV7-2	CASSLVGGMSSYEQYF	TGTGCCAGCAGCTTAGTTGGCGGGATGAGCTCCTACGAGCAGTACTTC
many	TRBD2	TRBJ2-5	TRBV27	CASSRLAEQETQYF	TGTGCCAGCAGTAGGCTAGCGGAACAAGAGACCCAGTACTTC
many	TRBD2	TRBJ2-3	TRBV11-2	CASSPPSSGRGDTQYF	TGTGCCAGCAGCCCCCCGTCTAGCGGGAGGGGCGATACGCAGTATTTT
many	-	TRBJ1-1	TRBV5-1	CASSLAGSDQAFF	TGCGCCAGCAGCTTGGCCGGGTCAGATCAAGCTTTCTTT
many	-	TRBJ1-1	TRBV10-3	CAISGSVDNEAFF	TGTGCCATCAGTGGGAGTGTGGACAATGAAGCTTTCTTT
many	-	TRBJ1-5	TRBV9	CASSVGQTFNQPQHF	TGTGCCAGCAGCGTAGGACAGACTTTTAATCAGCCCCAGCATTTT
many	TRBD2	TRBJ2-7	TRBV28	CASTTGTSGTYEQYF	TGTGCCAGCACCACCGGGACTAGCGGTACCTACGAGCAGTACTTC
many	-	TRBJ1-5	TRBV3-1	CASSQGTEGQPQHF	TGTGCCAGCAGCCAAGGCACAGAGGGACAGCCCCAGCATTTT
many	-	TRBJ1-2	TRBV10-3	CAISAQGYGYTF	TGTGCCATCAGTGCCCAGGGCTATGGCTACACCTTC
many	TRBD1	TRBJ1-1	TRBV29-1	CSGGQQNTEAFF	TGCAGCGGGGGACAGCAAAACACTGAAGCTTTCTTT
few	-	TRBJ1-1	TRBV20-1	CSARSLQDMNTEAFF	TGCAGTGCTAGATCGCTTCAAGACATGAACACTGAAGCTTTCTTT
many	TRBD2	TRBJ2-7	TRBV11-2	CASSLGAGGLYEQYF	TGTGCCAGCAGCTTAGGGGCGGGAGGCCTCTACGAGCAGTACTTC
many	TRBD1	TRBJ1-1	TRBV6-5	CASSYSKGTGPEAFF	TGTGCCAGCAGTTACTCGAAGGGGACAGGACCCGAAGCTTTCTTT
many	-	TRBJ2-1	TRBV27	CASSPQPSASYNEQFF	TGTGCCAGCAGTCCGCAACCTAGCGCCTCCTACAATGAGCAGTTCTTC
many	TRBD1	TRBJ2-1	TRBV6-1	CASSRRRTGLYNEQFF	TGTGCCAGCAGTCGCAGACGGACAGGGTTATACAATGAGCAGTTCTTC
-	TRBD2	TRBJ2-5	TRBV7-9	CASSPPLAGGRETQYF	TGTGCCAGCAGCCCCCCTCTAGCGGGAGGCCGGGAGACCCAGTACTTC
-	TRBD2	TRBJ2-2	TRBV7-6	CASNPGLAGSTGELFF	TGTGCCAGCAACCCTGGACTAGCGGGATCAACCGGGGAGCTGTTTTTT
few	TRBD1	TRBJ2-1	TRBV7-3	CASSLTPGTGTLIEIGNEQFF	TGTGCCAGCAGCCTGACCCCCGGGACAGGGACCTTGATCGAAATCGGCAATGAGCAGTTCTTC
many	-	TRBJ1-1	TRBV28	CASSLFGTEAFF	TGTGCCAGCAGTCTTTTTGGCACTGAAGCTTTCTTT
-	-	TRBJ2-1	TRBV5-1	CASSQGVLAANEQFF	TGCGCCAGCAGCCAGGGGGTACTAGCGGCCAATGAGCAGTTCTTC
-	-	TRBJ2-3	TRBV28	CASSLDSFTDTQYF	TGTGCCAGCAGCCTCGACAGCTTCACAGATACGCAGTATTTT
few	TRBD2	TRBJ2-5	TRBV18	CASSPRTGTSGSVGAETQYF	TGTGCCAGCTCACCGCGAACCGGGACTAGCGGGAGTGTTGGGGCAGAGACCCAGTACTTC
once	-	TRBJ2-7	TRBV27	CASGIFPGPPGEQYF	TGTGCCAGCGGTATCTTTCCGGGACCCCCTGGGGAGCAGTACTTC
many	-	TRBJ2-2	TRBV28	CASSLAGAGTGELFF	TGTGCCAGCAGTTTAGCCGGGGCCGGCACCGGGGAGCTGTTTTTT
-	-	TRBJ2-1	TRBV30	CAWTWGDEQFF	TGTGCCTGGACTTGGGGAGATGAGCAGTTCTTC
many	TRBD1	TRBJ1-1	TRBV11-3	CASSVLPGGGDTEAFF	TGTGCCAGCAGCGTCCTTCCAGGGGGAGGCGACACTGAAGCTTTCTTT
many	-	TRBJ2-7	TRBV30	CAWSASGEQYF	TGTGCCTGGAGTGCTAGTGGCGAGCAGTACTTC
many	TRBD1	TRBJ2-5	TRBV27	CASSGPGTAEETQYF	TGTGCCAGCAGTGGGCCCGGGACAGCCGAAGAGACCCAGTACTTC
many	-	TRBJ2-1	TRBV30	CAWGIVYNEQFF	TGTGCCTGGGGAATTGTTTACAATGAGCAGTTCTTC
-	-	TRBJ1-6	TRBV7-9	CASSSNQGYNSPLHF	TGTGCCAGCAGCTCTAACCAGGGCTATAATTCACCCCTCCACTTT